This T cell receptor (beta chain) stems from a study of shared clonotypes between healthy human individuals. The germline V and J ends were trimmed by 4 bases and 7 bases, with 10 bases remaining between them. In germline, CDR1 is MNHNS, CDR2 SASEGT. This CDR3 region has 13 residues. Positively selected for CCR7, the CD45RO-negative cells used as naive CD8 cells excluded terminally differentiated effector memory CD45RA+ cells. Sequencing used immunoSEQ multiplex PCR; TCRdb keeps in-frame clones, though not all of them. Of nearly 2 million clones in the sample, about 95% were seen once. This chain connects TRBV6-1 to TRBJ1-4, with D perhaps matching TRBD1 (5 bases). This clonotype was obtained from a man younger than 30 in good health. Input material: naive CD8+ T cells sorted from blood. This CDR3 is CASSGGNLEKLFF. The CDR3, as DNA: TGTGCCAGCAGTGGGGGGAACCTTGAAAAACTGTTTTTT.